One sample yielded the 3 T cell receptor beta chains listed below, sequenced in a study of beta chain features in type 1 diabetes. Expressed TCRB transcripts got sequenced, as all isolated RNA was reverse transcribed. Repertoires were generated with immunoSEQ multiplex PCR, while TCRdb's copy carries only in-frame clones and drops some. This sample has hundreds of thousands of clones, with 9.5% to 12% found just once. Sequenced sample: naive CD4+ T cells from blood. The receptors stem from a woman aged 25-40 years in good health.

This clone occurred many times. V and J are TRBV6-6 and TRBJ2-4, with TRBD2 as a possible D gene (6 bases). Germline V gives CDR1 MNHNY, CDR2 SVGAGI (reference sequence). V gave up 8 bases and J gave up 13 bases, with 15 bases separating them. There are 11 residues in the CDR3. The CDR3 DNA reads TGTGCCAGCGGCCGCGGGGACTGGCAGTACTTC. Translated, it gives CASGRGDWQYF.

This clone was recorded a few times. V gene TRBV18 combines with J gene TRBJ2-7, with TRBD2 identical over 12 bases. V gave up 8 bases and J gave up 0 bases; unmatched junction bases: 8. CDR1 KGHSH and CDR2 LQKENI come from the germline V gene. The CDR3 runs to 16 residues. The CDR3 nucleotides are TGTGCCAGCGCGGGACTAGCGGGCCTCACCTCCTACGAGCAGTACTTC. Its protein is CASAGLAGLTSYEQYF. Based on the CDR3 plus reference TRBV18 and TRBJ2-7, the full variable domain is NAGVMQNPRHLVRRRGQEARLRCSPMKGHSHVYWYRQLPEEGLKFMVYLQKENIIDESGMPKERFSAEFPKEGPSILRIQQVVRGDSAAYFCASAGLAGLTSYEQYFGPGTRLTVT.

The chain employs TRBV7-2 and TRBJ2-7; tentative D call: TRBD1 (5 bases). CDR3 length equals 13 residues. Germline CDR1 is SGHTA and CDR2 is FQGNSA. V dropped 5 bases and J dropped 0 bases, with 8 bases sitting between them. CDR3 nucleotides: TGTGCCAGCAGCAAGACAGTCTCCTACGAGCAGTACTTC. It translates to CASSKTVSYEQYF.